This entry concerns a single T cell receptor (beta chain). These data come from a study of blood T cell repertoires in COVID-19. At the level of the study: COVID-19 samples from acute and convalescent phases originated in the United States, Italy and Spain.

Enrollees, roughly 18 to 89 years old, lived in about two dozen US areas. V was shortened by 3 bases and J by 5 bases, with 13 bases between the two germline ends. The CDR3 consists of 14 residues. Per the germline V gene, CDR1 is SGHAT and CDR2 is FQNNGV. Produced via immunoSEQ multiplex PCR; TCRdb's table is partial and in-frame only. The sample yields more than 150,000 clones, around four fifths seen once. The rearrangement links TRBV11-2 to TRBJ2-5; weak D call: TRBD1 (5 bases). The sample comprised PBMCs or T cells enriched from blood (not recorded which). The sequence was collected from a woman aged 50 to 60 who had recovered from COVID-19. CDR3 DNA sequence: TGTGCCAGCAGCTTCGCAGGGCAAATGGAGACCCAGTACTTC. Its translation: CASSFAGQMETQYF.